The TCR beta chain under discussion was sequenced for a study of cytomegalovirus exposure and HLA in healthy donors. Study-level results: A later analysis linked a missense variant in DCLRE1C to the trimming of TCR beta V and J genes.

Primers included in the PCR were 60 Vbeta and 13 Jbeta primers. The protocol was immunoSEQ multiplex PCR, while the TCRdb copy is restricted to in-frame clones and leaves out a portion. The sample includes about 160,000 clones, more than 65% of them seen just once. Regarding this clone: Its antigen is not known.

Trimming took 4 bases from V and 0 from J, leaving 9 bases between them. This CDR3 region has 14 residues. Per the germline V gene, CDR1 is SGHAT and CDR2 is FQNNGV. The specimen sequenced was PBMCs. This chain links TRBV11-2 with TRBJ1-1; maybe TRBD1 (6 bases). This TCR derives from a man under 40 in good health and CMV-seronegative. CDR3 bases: TGTGCCAGCAGCTCCTGGACAGTGAACACTGAAGCTTTCTTT. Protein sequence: CASSSWTVNTEAFF.